The clone carrying this TCR beta chain came up a few times. The target antigen is unknown. These data originate in a study of T-cell memory formation after mild COVID-19. Study-wide findings and caveats: Clones shrinking between day 15 and 85 showed a balanced CD4/CD8 split, and those that grew later tilted toward CD4+.

TCRdb reprocessed the 5' RACE reads with MiXCR, giving one entry per CDR3 protein. The sample shows fewer than 95,000 distinct CDR3 sequences, roughly 16% of them seen only once. This CDR3 comprises 16 residues. V was pared by 4 bases and J by 4 bases, with 8 bases of the junction left unmatched. Per germline, CDR1 KGHDR and CDR2 SFDVKD. This receptor was taken from a young man who had mild COVID-19 (a few samples of this study predate the infection). Cell type and time point are not known. V and J are TRBV24-1 and TRBJ1-5; 8 bases are a match to TRBD1. Source material: PBMCs or a T cell subset sorted from them (not recorded which). The CDR3 loop reads CATSEPDRGDNQPQHF. CDR3 DNA sequence: TGTGCCACCAGTGAGCCTGACAGGGGCGATAATCAGCCCCAGCATTTT.